This TCR beta chain originates from a study of T-cell memory formation after mild COVID-19. In the study overall: There were largely donor-specific TCR clusters.

This clonotype was recorded a few times. Its cognate antigen is unknown. Overall study results and limits: Pre-infection memory carried some responding clones, suggesting that cross-reactive memory joined.

Each CDR3 protein gets one entry after TCRdb re-called the 5' RACE reads with MiXCR. The table lists roughly 600,000 distinct CDR3 sequences, roughly 18% of them singletons. The V gene's germline CDR1 is MDHEN and CDR2 SYDVKM. The ends lost 5 bases at V and 0 bases at J; junction bases unmatched: 10. CDR3 length: 16 amino acids. The clonotype comes from an adult woman who had mild COVID-19 (a few samples of this study predate the infection). Cell type and time point are not known. The V and J genes are TRBV28 and TRBJ2-7; 7 bases fit TRBD1. Sequenced: PBMCs or a T cell subset sorted from them (not recorded which). Written as DNA, the CDR3 is TGTGCCAGCAGTATATCCGGGACAGCCTCCTCCTACGAGCAGTACTTC. As protein: CASSISGTASSYEQYF.